This T cell receptor (beta chain) was sequenced in a study of cytomegalovirus exposure and HLA in healthy donors. Findings of the study overall: Accurate predictions that matched the HLA-A and HLA-B alleles of most subjects were reportedly made from TCR beta sequences. A few V segments could not be told apart, such as TRBV6-2 and TRBV6-3, and were left out. DRB1 showed the most TCR associations and HLA-C the fewest in a later analysis, as rates varied by HLA locus.

This clone was observed a single time. Antigen: not known. V gave up 2 bases and J gave up 1 base, with 15 bases separating them. This CDR3 comprises 16 residues. Germline V gene sequence: CDR1 MRHNA, CDR2 SNTAGT. Primers for the PCR totalled 60 Vbeta and 13 Jbeta. The repertoire was sequenced with immunoSEQ multiplex PCR; TCRdb's copy has only in-frame clones and lacks some. The data contain fewer than 200,000 clones, approximately 77% of them singletons. The receptor's source is a male donor in good health and CMV-seronegative. The sample taken for sequencing was PBMCs. The rearrangement joins TRBV6-4 to TRBJ2-7, with D perhaps matching TRBD1 (6 bases). The CDR3 DNA is TGTGCCAGCAGTGACCAGGGGACCTCAACTTCCTACGAGCAGTACTTC. This sequence encodes CASSDQGTSTSYEQYF.